These 32 T cell receptor beta chains were sequenced from one sample in a study of Graves' ophthalmopathy and Graves' hyperthyroidism. Researchers took RNA transcripts and amplified TCR beta CDR3 regions from them. Second-round multiplex PCR came after a first-round RT-PCR that employed HTBI primers. TCRdb reanalysed the multiplex PCR reads using MiXCR and keeps one entry per CDR3 protein. The table records about 210,000 distinct CDR3 sequences, 25% to 30% of them present only once. Source material: peripheral blood. These receptors originate from a man aged 50 to 59 with Graves' ophthalmopathy.

This chain links TRBV6-1 with TRBJ2-2, with 7 bases lining up with TRBD1. Trimming removed 7 bases from V and 9 bases from J; junction bases left unmatched: 11. The CDR3 extends over 14 amino acids. Germline V gives CDR1 MNHNS, CDR2 SASEGT. The CDR3 region is CASTMDRSIRELFF. DNA of the CDR3: TGTGCCAGCACTATGGACAGGTCCATTCGGGAGCTGTTTTTT.

The J gene is TRBJ2-7, the V gene TRBV7-2, with unresolved D. The CDR3 has 13 amino acids. From germline, CDR1 is SGHTA and CDR2 FQGNSA. Trimming stripped 7 bases from V and 4 bases from J, with 14 bases between. CDR3 sequence (DNA): TGTGCCAGCACCCCCCCCGCAGGTTACGAGCAGTACTTC. Translated: CASTPPAGYEQYF.

This clonotype occurred many times. The chain employs TRBV7-6 and TRBJ2-7; TRBD2 might be the D (6 bases). Germline CDR1 and CDR2: SGHVS and FNYEAQ. Trimming removed 4 bases from V and 6 bases from J, with 7 bases in between. The CDR3 runs to 11 residues. This CDR3 is CASSWRGEQYF. In DNA form, the CDR3 reads TGTGCCAGCAGCTGGCGGGGCGAGCAGTACTTC.

This clonotype was observed many times. The chain recombines TRBV7-8 with TRBJ2-3; D is unresolved. The CDR3 consists of 14 residues. The germline V and J ends were trimmed by 1 base and 1 base, with 6 bases remaining between them. Germline lookup yields CDR1 SGHVS and CDR2 FQNEAQ. The DNA of the CDR3 is TGTGCCAGCAGCTTAGTTCCCGGCACAGATACGCAGTATTTT. Translation: CASSLVPGTDTQYF.

The rearrangement uses TRBV6-2 or TRBV6-3 and TRBJ2-7, with TRBD2 as a possible D gene (5 bases). With 6 bases removed from V and 4 bases from J, the gap between germline ends came to 19 bases. The CDR3 is made up of 15 amino acids. From germline, CDR1 is MNHEY and CDR2 SVGEGT. For the CDR3, the DNA is TGTGCCAGCAGCTCATCCTACGGGAAGACATACGAGCAGTACTTC. It translates to CASSSSYGKTYEQYF.

This rearrangement joins TRBV2 to TRBJ2-2; D ambiguous. V dropped 6 bases and J dropped 5 bases, with 10 bases sitting between them. Germline assignment: CDR1 SNHLY and CDR2 FYNNEI. The CDR3 sequence is 13 residues long. This chain's CDR3 is CASRRTATGELFF. In nucleotides, the CDR3 is TGTGCCAGCAGGCGGACCGCTACCGGGGAGCTGTTTTTT.

Comment on this clonotype: A single base separates this from a much larger clone, so it may be a read error. This rearrangement joins TRBV10-3 to TRBJ1-1; perhaps TRBD1 as D (5 bases). Germline lookup yields CDR1 ENHRY and CDR2 SYGVKD. This CDR3 is built from 12 residues. The V end was cut by 8 bases, the J end by 0 bases, with 7 bases between. The CDR3 loop reads CAIGGVNTEAFF. For the CDR3, the DNA is TGTGCCATCGGGGGGGTGAACACTGAAGCTTTCTTT.

There are many counts of this clonotype. The CDR3, as DNA: TGTGCCAGCAGTGGGACTACCTACGAGCAGTACTTC. Its translation: CASSGTTYEQYF. V is TRBV6-2 or TRBV6-3 and J is TRBJ2-7, with 7 bases fitting TRBD2. Germline V gene data show CDR1 as MNHEY and CDR2 as SVGEGT. The CDR3 runs to 12 residues. V shed 5 bases and J 2 bases; nucleotides not matched to a gene: 0.

This chain joins TRBV6-2 or TRBV6-3 and TRBJ2-7; D remains ambiguous. Trimming shortened V by 5 bases and J by 2 bases, and 10 bases separated the two germline ends. Germline V lookup: CDR1 MNHEY, CDR2 SVGEGT. The CDR3 has 13 amino acids. The CDR3: CASSLDTTYEQYF. As DNA, the CDR3 is TGTGCCAGCAGTCTTGACACGACCTACGAGCAGTACTTC.

The chain links TRBV10-2 to TRBJ1-2, with 10 positions matching TRBD1. CDR3 length: 15 residues. CDR1 is WSHSY and CDR2 is SAAADI in the germline V gene. J was trimmed by 2 bases and V by 4 bases; bases with no gene match: 4. The CDR3 sequence: CASSAPGQGNYGYTF. CDR3 nucleotide sequence: TGCGCCAGCAGTGCTCCGGGACAGGGGAACTATGGCTACACCTTC.

V usage is TRBV27 and J usage is TRBJ2-2; possibly TRBD2 for D (5 bases). The CDR3 has 15 amino acids. Deletions cut 2 bases from V and 6 bases from J, with 13 bases between. Per the germline V gene, CDR1 is MNHEY and CDR2 is SMNVEV (reference sequence). The CDR3 sequence is CASSLMTGRSGELFF. For the CDR3, the DNA is TGTGCCAGCAGTTTAATGACGGGGAGATCCGGGGAGCTGTTTTTT.

The sample holds many counts of this clonotype. The chain has TRBV6-2 or TRBV6-3 and TRBJ1-1; D call uncertain. The ends were cut back, 2 bases at V and 2 bases at J, with 9 bases in the middle. Germline loops: CDR1 MNHEY, CDR2 SVGEGT. This CDR3 region has 14 residues. The DNA of the CDR3 is TGTGCCAGCAGTTACGTGGGCCCAAACACTGAAGCTTTCTTT. As protein: CASSYVGPNTEAFF.

This clonotype was found many times. The V and J genes are TRBV19 and TRBJ2-7, with D perhaps TRBD2 (6 bases). CDR1 and CDR2 (germline): LNHDA, SQIVND (reference sequence). V dropped 7 bases and J dropped 1 base, with 14 bases sitting between them. This CDR3 has 14 amino acids. CDR3 amino acids: CASTSLADSYEQYF. The CDR3 DNA follows: TGTGCCAGTACCTCCTTAGCGGATTCCTACGAGCAGTACTTC.

The chain is built from TRBV6-2 or TRBV6-3 and TRBJ1-1, with D hard to call. Germline CDR1 and CDR2: MNHEY and SVGEGT. The length of the CDR3 is 14 residues. Trimming stripped 1 base from V and 1 base from J, with 7 bases between. CDR3 nucleotide sequence: TGTGCCAGCAGTTACTTGGGAGGGAACACTGAAGCTTTCTTT. As protein: CASSYLGGNTEAFF.

V gene TRBV28 combines with J gene TRBJ2-7, with D possibly being TRBD2 (5 bases). Trimming removed 5 bases from V and 5 bases from J, with 22 bases in between. Looked up from germline, CDR1 is MDHEN and CDR2 is SYDVKM. The CDR3 consists of 16 residues. The DNA for the CDR3 is TGTGCCAGCAGTCTGCCGTCTAGAGGGAGAGGTGACGAGCAGTACTTC. Amino acid sequence: CASSLPSRGRGDEQYF.

In this sample, this clonotype turned up many times. One end of the junction is discordant with germline, which a read error may explain. The J gene is TRBJ2-7, the V gene TRBV11-2; TRBD2 agrees at 8 bases. Germline loops: CDR1 SGHAT, CDR2 FQNNGV. The CDR3 is 13 amino acids. The DNA for the CDR3 is TGTGCCAGCAGCTTAAATGAGGCTAGCGGGTCCCTCTTC. Translation: CASSLNEASGSLF.

CDR3 residues: CASSQDSGELFF. CDR3 bases: TGTGCCAGCAGCCAAGATTCCGGGGAGCTGTTTTTT. The V call is TRBV4-2, the J call TRBJ2-2; D gene unclear. Trimming stripped 0 bases from V and 6 bases from J, with 2 bases between. Looked up from germline, CDR1 is LGHNA and CDR2 is YNFKEQ. The CDR3 covers 12 residues.

V and J are TRBV20-1 and TRBJ2-7; D gene uncertain. This CDR3 is built from 13 residues. V lost 3 bases to trimming and J lost 2 bases, with 11 bases between them. From germline, CDR1 is DFQATT and CDR2 SNEGSKA (reference sequence). Written as DNA, the CDR3 is TGCAGTGCTAGTTCCGGCAGAACCTACGAGCAGTACTTC. This sequence encodes CSASSGRTYEQYF.

This clonotype was seen a single time. The gene calls are TRBV4-2 and TRBJ1-1; D gene unclear. Germline CDR1 LGHNA, CDR2 YNFKEQ. The CDR3 contains 15 residues. Deletions cut 1 base from V and 5 bases from J, with 14 bases between. The CDR3 sequence is CASSQGEGIGTEAFF. CDR3 sequence (DNA): TGTGCCAGCAGCCAAGGTGAGGGAATCGGGACTGAAGCTTTCTTT.

This clonotype was recorded many times. The gene calls are TRBV28 and TRBJ1-2; TRBD1 might be the D (6 bases). Germline CDR1 reads MDHEN; CDR2 reads SYDVKM. This CDR3 has 14 amino acids. The V and J ends lost 6 bases and 7 bases respectively, with 18 bases between them. As DNA, the CDR3 is TGTGCCAGCAGGATCCCGGGACAAGGTTTTGGCTACACCTTC. Translation gives CASRIPGQGFGYTF.

This clonotype showed up many times. The chain recombines TRBV20-1 with TRBJ2-6, with D hard to call. The CDR3 has 13 amino acids. Germline V gives CDR1 DFQATT, CDR2 SNEGSKA (reference sequence). V was trimmed by 2 bases and J by 4 bases, leaving 6 bases between them. Here the CDR3 reads CSARMDGANVLTF. The CDR3 DNA reads as TGCAGTGCTAGAATGGACGGGGCCAACGTCCTGACTTTC.

A word on this clonotype: This may be a read error, as it is one base from a much larger clone. The chain joins TRBV28 to TRBJ1-6, with 7 positions matching TRBD1. Per the germline V gene, CDR1 is MDHEN and CDR2 is SYDVKM. Trimming cost V 10 bases and J 8 bases; bases outside gene matches: 11. The CDR3 contains 14 residues. The CDR3 region is CANTMGDRYSPLHF. The CDR3 region has the DNA TGTGCCAACACCATGGGGGACAGATATTCACCCCTCCACTTT.

The chain carries TRBV7-9 and TRBJ1-1; D possibly corresponds to TRBD1 (6 bases). Germline V lookup: CDR1 SEHNR, CDR2 FQNEAQ (reference sequence). V was clipped by 3 bases and J by 1 base, with 12 bases between them. This CDR3 is 15 amino acids long. DNA for the CDR3: TGTGCCAGCAGCTTCTTCAAGGGGGGGAACACTGAAGCTTTCTTT. Translating it yields CASSFFKGGNTEAFF.

This clonotype was recorded many times. The rearrangement uses TRBV11-2 and TRBJ2-7, with D perhaps matching TRBD2 (6 bases). Germline assignment: CDR1 SGHAT and CDR2 FQNNGV. V lost 1 base and J 2 bases, leaving 12 bases between the germline ends. The CDR3 consists of 15 residues. The CDR3 is CASSLGSGDPYEQYF. CDR3 bases: TGTGCCAGCAGCTTAGGATCGGGGGATCCCTACGAGCAGTACTTC.

Many counts were recorded for this clonotype. This chain connects TRBV14 to TRBJ2-5; the D is unclear. V shed 2 bases and J shed 1 base, with 11 bases lying between them. This CDR3 is 15 amino acids long. The germline V gene encodes CDR1 SGHDN and CDR2 FVKESK. CDR3 nucleotide sequence: TGTGCCAGCAGCCAACAGATGGCTCTCCAAGAGACCCAGTACTTC. Translating gives CASSQQMALQETQYF.

The chain is built from TRBV6-1 and TRBJ2-7; D unresolved. The CDR3 runs to 15 residues. The V gene's germline CDR1 is MNHNS and CDR2 SASEGT. V gave up 3 bases and J gave up 0 bases, with 12 bases separating them. The CDR3 reads CASSDLGPSSYEQYF. DNA for the CDR3: TGTGCCAGCAGTGATCTCGGCCCGAGCTCCTACGAGCAGTACTTC.

This clonotype was seen at least ten times. The chain links TRBV2 to TRBJ2-7; D is possibly TRBD2 (5 bases). Deletions cut 8 bases from V and 3 bases from J, with 26 bases between. This CDR3 contains 17 residues. From germline, CDR1 is SNHLY and CDR2 FYNNEI. The CDR3 region has the DNA TGTGCCAGCTGCACGGGTTATGGAGTGGAGGACCTCTACGAGCAGTACTTC. It translates to CASCTGYGVEDLYEQYF.

This clonotype was picked up many times. One end of the junction fails to match germline, which may point to a read error. The chain couples TRBV28 to TRBJ1-6; no clear D. CDR1 and CDR2 from the germline V gene are MDHEN and SYDVKM. The CDR3 extends over 14 amino acids. The CDR3 nucleotides read TGTGCCAGCAGTGGCCGGGTCCGAAATTCACTCCTCCACTTT. This encodes CASSGRVRNSLLHF.

This clonotype was seen a handful of times. V gene TRBV6-2 or TRBV6-3 combines with J gene TRBJ1-1, with D tentatively TRBD1 (5 bases). Germline loops: CDR1 MNHEY, CDR2 SVGEGT. Trimming stripped 2 bases from V and 0 bases from J, with 13 bases between. The CDR3 spans 16 residues. The CDR3 spells CASSYRGSGMNTEAFF. Here the CDR3 DNA reads TGTGCCAGCAGTTACCGGGGGTCTGGGATGAACACTGAAGCTTTCTTT.

This chain uses TRBV19 with TRBJ2-2; D ambiguous. This CDR3 spans 15 amino acids. CDR1 is LNHDA, CDR2 SQIVND, per germline (reference sequence). V was trimmed by 2 bases and J by 2 bases, leaving 9 bases between them. CDR3 protein: CASSITLSNTGELFF. Here the CDR3 DNA reads TGTGCCAGTAGTATAACTCTCAGCAACACCGGGGAGCTGTTTTTT.

Details on this clonotype: The conserved closing phenylalanine or tryptophan is absent in this CDR3, likely reflecting a read error. The chain employs TRBV7-8 and TRBJ2-5; 7 positions agree with TRBD2. V shed 4 bases and J 2 bases; nucleotides not matched to a gene: 7. The CDR3 loop spans 15 amino acids. Germline-derived CDR1 and CDR2 are SGHVS and FQNEAQ. CDR3 region: CASSSGGGSQETQYS. The CDR3 region has the DNA TGTGCCAGCAGCTCGGGAGGAGGGAGTCAAGAGACCCAGTACTCC.

There are many counts of this clonotype. J is TRBJ2-5 and V is TRBV20-1, with a weak D call TRBD1 (6 bases). V shed 4 bases and J shed 5 bases, with 8 bases lying between them. This CDR3 spans 11 amino acids. Germline values: CDR1 DFQATT, CDR2 SNEGSKA (reference sequence). CDR3 residues: CSAIDRETQYF. DNA for the CDR3: TGCAGTGCTATCGACAGGGAGACCCAGTACTTC.